This TCR beta chain was found in a study of neoadjuvant anti-PD-1 for oral cavity cancer. Study details: Before surgery, most patients got three to four biweekly 3 mg/kg nivolumab doses. Overall study results and limits: Post-nivolumab, blood T cell clonality was significantly elevated in non-responders.

The repertoire was sequenced with immunoSEQ multiplex PCR; TCRdb's copy has only in-frame clones and lacks some. The sample has around 20,000 clones, 65% to 85% seen once. Turning to this clone: Its specificity is not known.

The TCR comes from a person aged 35 to 85 with oral cavity squamous cell carcinoma. Material: PBMCs, obtained before nivolumab (anti-PD-1) treatment.

The CDR3 DNA reads TGTGCCAGCAGCACCGAGGGGGGGATGGCTTTCTTT. It encodes CASSTEGGMAFF. This sequence joins TRBV11-3 and TRBJ1-1; tentative D call: TRBD1 (6 bases). V lost 5 bases to trimming and J lost 11 bases, with 15 bases between them. CDR1 is SGHNT, CDR2 YENEEA, per germline. The CDR3 spans 12 residues.